This T cell receptor (beta chain) was found in a study of metastatic and nonmetastatic thyroid tumors. Study-wide context: Across peripheral blood and tumor or nodule tissue samples taken from malignant and benign thyroid patients, the repertoires were compared with one another. Study findings and constraints: Reported TCR beta diversity, measured in blood and tumor, was significantly higher for malignant thyroid tumors than for benign nodules.

This clone was picked up a small number of times. The antigen is unknown. Thyroid surgery was preceded by no treatment in any patient. Study processing details: A papillary thyroid cancer distant-metastasis classifier was built from CDR3 differences across clinicopathological groups. Through MiXCR, TCRdb re-clonotyped the PCR reads. The V and J calls come from TCRdb's annotation, not from the publication. The table lists around 20,000 clones, approximately 34% of them singletons. With 1 base clipped from V and 4 bases from J, the junction kept 8 bases outside the gene matches. The CDR3 extends over 18 amino acids. CDR1 and CDR2 (germline): MNHEY, SVGAGI.

The sequencing input was tumor tissue. This clonotype was sampled from a female donor with papillary thyroid cancer or a benign thyroid nodule (not recorded which). Some clones in this sample may be carry-over from other donors' samples. V usage is TRBV6-5 and J usage is TRBJ2-1; 12 bases line up with TRBD2. DNA for the CDR3: TGTGCCAGCAGTTACTTGACCAACGGACTAGCGGGGTACAATGAGCAGTTCTTC. Amino acid sequence: CASSYLTNGLAGYNEQFF.